The clone carrying this T cell receptor beta chain was detected once. Its specificity is not known. These data are taken from a study of OX40 agonist ivuxolimab in advanced cancers. Across the whole study: Hepatocellular carcinoma, melanoma, renal cell or head and neck cancer occurred in dose-escalation patients. Aged roughly 20 to 85 with a mean of roughly 65 years, they were about 83% male.

The method was immunoSEQ multiplex PCR; TCRdb's version includes in-frame clones alone and lacks a portion of them. The sample consists of under 80,000 clones, 90% to 95% of them appearing once. Whole-study findings and limits: Researchers did not determine the expanded peripheral T cells' antigen specificity. CD4+ T cells averaged fewer expanded clones than CD8+ T cells.

The source was CD4+ or CD8+ T cells sorted from blood, collected in a trial of the OX40 agonist ivuxolimab. This sequence was found in an adult with an advanced solid tumor such as melanoma, head and neck, liver or kidney cancer.

The CDR3 nucleotides read TGCGCCAGCAGCCAGCAGGGGGGAAACACTGAAGCTTTCTTT. Amino acids: CASSQQGGNTEAFF. The gene calls are TRBV5-1 and TRBJ1-1; TRBD1 agrees at 7 bases. Germline values: CDR1 SGHRS, CDR2 YFSETQ. J gave up 2 bases and V 4 bases, and 5 bases lay outside the gene matches. The CDR3 is made up of 14 amino acids. Full variable domain (remainder filled in from reference TRBV5-1 and TRBJ1-1): KAGVTQTPRYLIKTRGQQVTLSCSPISGHRSVSWYQQTPGQGLQFLFEYFSETQRNKGNFPGRFSGRQFSNSRSEMNVSTLELGDSALYLCASSQQGGNTEAFFGQGTRLTVV.